These 15 T cell receptor beta chains were sequenced from one sample in a study of blood T cell repertoires in COVID-19. Data came from immunoSEQ multiplex PCR; TCRdb stores just in-frame clones and leaves some out. The table has about 200,000 clones, less than 90% seen once. The sample comprised PBMCs or T cells enriched from blood (not recorded which). The receptors here all came from a woman under 40 who had been exposed to COVID-19.

This clone was recorded only once. The CDR3, as DNA: TGTGCCAGCAGCGTAGCCGGACAGTCCTACAATGAGCAGTTCTTC. Protein: CASSVAGQSYNEQFF. This rearrangement joins TRBV9 to TRBJ2-1; D might be TRBD1 (6 bases). This CDR3 region has 15 residues. The V and J ends lost 0 bases and 1 base respectively, with 8 bases between them. Germline V gene data show CDR1 as SGDLS and CDR2 as YYNGEE.

This clone has only one observation. J is TRBJ1-2 and V is TRBV28; maybe TRBD1 (5 bases). CDR3 length: 11 residues. Germline loops: CDR1 MDHEN, CDR2 SYDVKM. CDR3 in amino acids: CVTRENYGYTF. CDR3 nucleotides: TGTGTCACCAGGGAGAACTATGGCTACACCTTC.

The V gene is TRBV24-1, the J gene TRBJ2-2; TRBD2 aligns across 12 bases. From germline, CDR1 is KGHDR and CDR2 SFDVKD. CDR3 length: 19 amino acids. V dropped 5 bases and J dropped 4; count of bases not matched to a gene: 13. The CDR3 sequence: CATSGFLATSGGITGELFF. The CDR3, as DNA: TGTGCCACCAGTGGGTTCTTGGCGACTAGCGGGGGTATCACCGGGGAGCTGTTTTTT.

This clone was counted between two and nine times. The chain uses TRBV28 and TRBJ1-1, with 8 positions matching TRBD1. The ends lost 3 bases at V and 2 bases at J; junction bases unmatched: 8. The CDR3 sequence is 16 residues long. Germline-derived CDR1 and CDR2 are MDHEN and SYDVKM. The CDR3 is CASSFPPGQANTEAFF. CDR3 in DNA: TGTGCCAGCAGTTTCCCCCCGGGACAGGCTAACACTGAAGCTTTCTTT.

The CDR3 DNA is TGTGCCAGCAGCCGACTAGCGGGGGAGAGACAACAAGAGACCCAGTACTTC. This codes for CASSRLAGERQQETQYF. The chain has TRBV27 and TRBJ2-5, with TRBD2 identical over 12 bases. Losses at the gene ends were 6 bases for V and 2 bases for J; bases not matched to a gene: 10. Germline-derived CDR1 and CDR2 are MNHEY and SMNVEV (reference sequence). The CDR3 covers 17 residues.

The chain has TRBV5-1 and TRBJ2-7, with 12 nucleotides matching TRBD1. Trimming took 0 bases from V and 5 from J; bases not matched to a gene: 3. CDR3 length equals 15 residues. Per the germline V gene, CDR1 is SGHRS and CDR2 is YFSETQ. As DNA, the CDR3 is TGCGCCAGCAGCTTGGAGGGGACAGGGGGCAACGAGCAGTACTTC. Protein sequence: CASSLEGTGGNEQYF.

This clone was detected a few times. V is TRBV7-8 and J is TRBJ1-1, with 10 bases matching TRBD1. V shed 5 bases and J 5 bases; nucleotides not matched to a gene: 8. Germline values: CDR1 SGHVS, CDR2 FQNEAQ. The length of the CDR3 is 15 residues. The CDR3 spells CASSPDRGLRTEAFF. The DNA of the CDR3 is TGTGCCAGCAGCCCCGACAGGGGGCTGAGGACTGAAGCTTTCTTT.

The CDR3 region has the DNA TGCGCCAGCAGCCGGGAGGGACAGCGTCAAGAGACCCAGTACTTC. Encoded protein: CASSREGQRQETQYF. The rearrangement joins TRBV5-1 to TRBJ2-5, with a weak D call TRBD2 (8 bases). The CDR3 is 15 amino acids. CDR1 is SGHRS, CDR2 YFSETQ, per germline. V lost 4 bases and J lost 2, with 15 bases in between.

This sequence joins TRBV6-5 and TRBJ1-2; 9 bases map to TRBD1. V lost 5 bases, J lost 6 bases, and 7 bases stayed unmatched. The CDR3 length is 14 residues. The germline V gene encodes CDR1 MNHEY and CDR2 SVGAGI. The CDR3 region has the DNA TGTGCCAGCAGTCCTCGACAGGGGGGCCATGGCTACACCTTC. It yields the protein CASSPRQGGHGYTF.

V is TRBV7-9 and J is TRBJ2-1; 12 positions agree with TRBD2. The CDR3 runs to 14 residues. V lost 2 bases and J lost 8; bases outside the gene matches: 1. CDR1 is SEHNR and CDR2 is FQNEAQ in the germline V gene (reference sequence). The CDR3 DNA is TGTGCCAGCAGCTTAAGGACTAGCGGGGATGAGCAGTTCTTC. It encodes CASSLRTSGDEQFF.

This chain connects TRBV2 to TRBJ1-2; 7 bases align to TRBD1. Germline V gene data show CDR1 as SNHLY and CDR2 as FYNNEI. The CDR3 covers 14 residues. V was clipped by 8 bases and J by 3 bases; unmatched bases: 9. The DNA of the CDR3 is TGTGCCAGCCGCAGACAGGGAGGATACTATGGCTACACCTTC. Its protein is CASRRQGGYYGYTF.

This rearrangement joins TRBV6-5 to TRBJ2-6, with 7 nucleotides matching TRBD1. Germline V gene data show CDR1 as MNHEY and CDR2 as SVGAGI. V was clipped by 2 bases and J by 3 bases; unmatched bases: 4. CDR3 length: 16 amino acids. CDR3 coding DNA: TGTGCCAGCAGTTACGACAGGGCCCATGGGGCCAACGTCCTGACTTTC. It yields the protein CASSYDRAHGANVLTF.

The chain links TRBV5-8 to TRBJ1-5; D not certain. The CDR3 loop spans 15 amino acids. Per germline, CDR1 SGHTS and CDR2 YDEGEE. Trimming took off 5 bases at V and 4 bases at J, with 16 bases between the two ends. This CDR3 is CASRSGLDGNQPQHF. DNA of the CDR3: TGTGCCAGCAGGAGCGGATTGGATGGTAATCAGCCCCAGCATTTT.

The chain combines TRBV6-2 or TRBV6-3 with TRBJ1-5, with 7 nucleotides matching TRBD1. CDR3 length equals 15 residues. J lost 6 bases, V lost 4 bases, and 9 bases had no gene match. Looked up from germline, CDR1 is MNHEY and CDR2 is SVGEGT. The CDR3 nucleotides read TGTGCCAGCAGTTTTCATACAGGGGTCAGTCAGCCCCAGCATTTT. As protein: CASSFHTGVSQPQHF.

The chain couples TRBV12-3 or TRBV12-4 to TRBJ1-2, with 9 bases fitting TRBD1. J gave up 8 bases and V 1 base, and 2 bases lay outside the gene matches. The CDR3 is 13 residues long. The CDR3 is CASSLGTGVGYTF. CDR3 in DNA: TGTGCCAGCAGTTTAGGGACAGGGGTGGGCTACACCTTC.